This T cell receptor (beta chain) was sequenced during a study of cytomegalovirus exposure and HLA in healthy donors. On the study more broadly: Most genotyped donors, over 70% of about 400, had Caucasian-associated genetic ancestry.

In the PCR, 60 Vbeta and 13 Jbeta primers were used. Assay used: immunoSEQ multiplex PCR; TCRdb lists only in-frame clones, some missing. The profile shows about 160,000 clones, almost 80% of them singletons. This clone has only one observation. The antigen is not known. Findings and caveats of the study: A few of the chains that were CMV-associated were confirmed in vitro to be specific for CMV antigens. Cytomegalovirus status, reportedly, was diagnosed with high specificity and sensitivity by the classifier. In a later analysis, productive TCRs from donors in an Asian-associated ancestry cluster reportedly carried fewer N-insertions than the cohort mean.

The V gene's germline CDR1 is SGHNT and CDR2 YYREEE (reference sequence). The V gene end was trimmed by 0 bases and the J gene end by 3 bases; junction bases not matched to a gene: 9. CDR3 length equals 17 residues. This receptor was obtained from a woman aged 45-65 years in good health and CMV-seronegative. The specimen sequenced was PBMCs. The rearrangement uses TRBV5-4 and TRBJ2-1, with TRBD1 matching over 7 bases. The CDR3 protein is CASSLATTTGSYNEQFF. Written as DNA, the CDR3 is TGTGCCAGCAGCTTGGCGACGACGACAGGGAGCTACAATGAGCAGTTCTTC.